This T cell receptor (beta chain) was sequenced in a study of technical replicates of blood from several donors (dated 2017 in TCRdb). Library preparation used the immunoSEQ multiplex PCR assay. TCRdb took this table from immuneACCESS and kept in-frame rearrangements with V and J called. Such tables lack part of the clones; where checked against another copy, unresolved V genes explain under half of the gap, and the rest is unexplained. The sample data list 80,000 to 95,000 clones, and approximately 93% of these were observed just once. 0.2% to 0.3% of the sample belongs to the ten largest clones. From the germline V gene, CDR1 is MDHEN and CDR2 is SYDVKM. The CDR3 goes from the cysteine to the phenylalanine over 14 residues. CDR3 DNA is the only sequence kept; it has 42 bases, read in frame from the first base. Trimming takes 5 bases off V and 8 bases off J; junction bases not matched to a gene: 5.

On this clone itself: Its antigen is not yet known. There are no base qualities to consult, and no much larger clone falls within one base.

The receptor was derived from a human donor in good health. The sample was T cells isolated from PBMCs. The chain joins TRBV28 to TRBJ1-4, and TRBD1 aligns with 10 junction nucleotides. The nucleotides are TGTGCCAGCAGTCCCGGGACAGGGGACGAAAAACTGTTTTTT. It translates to CASSPGTGDEKLFF.